Below, one TCR beta chain is given with its context. These data are taken from a study of Tregs in tolerant kidney transplant recipients. V gave up 5 bases and J gave up 1 base, with 20 bases separating them. This CDR3 has 17 amino acids. Looked up from germline, CDR1 is SGHTA and CDR2 is FQGTGA. Using immunoSEQ multiplex PCR, the repertoire was profiled, and TCRdb retains in-frame clones only, with some absent. The sample has some 250,000 clones; 84% are singletons. The TCR sequence derives from a human donor in good health. Input material: CD4+ T cells from blood. J is TRBJ1-1 and V is TRBV7-3, with D perhaps matching TRBD1 (5 bases). The CDR3 loop is CASSGNPLGAPNTEAFF. In nucleotides, the CDR3 is TGTGCCAGCAGCGGAAACCCCCTAGGGGCACCGAACACTGAAGCTTTCTTT. Full variable domain (rest looked up from reference TRBV7-3 and TRBJ1-1): GAGVSQTPSNKVTEKGKYVELRCDPISGHTALYWYRQSLGQGPEFLIYFQGTGAADDSGLPNDRFFAVRPEGSVSTLKIQRTERGDSAVYLCASSGNPLGAPNTEAFFGQGTRLTVV.